The 10 T cell receptor beta chains below all came from one sample that was sequenced in a study of tumor and adjacent non-tumor tissue in lung cancer. TCRbeta libraries were built with three rounds of nested PCR, modified from ARM-PCR. TCRdb reprocessed the multiplex PCR reads with MiXCR, giving one entry per CDR3 protein. The table lists some 100,000 distinct CDR3 sequences, 55% to 65% of them singletons. The template was RNA from unsorted bulk tissue. The normal lung tissue was taken more than 3 cm from the tumor edge. The sequencing sample was made of distant non-tumor lung tissue. The receptors come from a young man with non-small cell lung cancer.

This clonotype has a count of ten or more. The gene calls are TRBV29-1 and TRBJ2-1; D might be TRBD1 (6 bases). Germline CDR1 reads SQVTM; CDR2 reads ANQGSEA. V was shortened by 7 bases and J by 0 bases, with 10 bases between the two germline ends. CDR3 size: 13 residues. DNA of the CDR3: TGCAGCGCCAGGACAGACTCCTACAATGAGCAGTTCTTC. Its translation is CSARTDSYNEQFF.

About this clonotype: The junction differs from germline at one of its ends, possibly a read error. The V call is TRBV11-3, the J call TRBJ1-1; TRBD1 agrees at 8 bases. The CDR3 totals 14 residues. Germline CDR1 is SGHNT and CDR2 is YENEEA. CDR3: CASCLRQGNTGAFF. The CDR3 DNA is TGTGCCAGCTGCTTGAGACAGGGGAACACTGGAGCTTTCTTT.

The chain has TRBV11-2 and TRBJ2-7; D could derive from TRBD1 or TRBD2 (6 bases each). Germline V gene lookup returns CDR1 SGHAT and CDR2 FQNNGV. The CDR3 has 15 residues. Trimming stripped 8 bases from V and 6 bases from J, with 23 bases between. The CDR3 DNA sequence: TGTGCCAGCTGCCGGAGTGGGGGGCTAGTGGTCGAGCAGTACTTC. Its protein is CASCRSGGLVVEQYF.

To note about this clonotype: The missing conserved phenylalanine or tryptophan at the end of this CDR3 makes a read error likely. J is TRBJ1-6 and V is TRBV6-5; D possibly corresponds to TRBD1 (6 bases). This CDR3 contains 19 residues. The germline CDR1 and CDR2 sequences are MNHEY and SVGAGI. The V and J ends lost 0 bases and 0 bases respectively, with 15 bases between them. The CDR3 nucleotides are TGTGCCAGCAGTTACTCGACTGGATTAGGGGGCTCCTATAATTCACCCCTCCACATT. It translates to CASSYSTGLGGSYNSPLHI.

As regards this clonotype: At one of its ends the junction is not consistent with the germline gene, which may arise from a read error. CDR3 residues: CGSSYLSLNTQYF. DNA of the CDR3: TGTGGCAGCAGTTACCTTTCGCTAAATACGCAGTATTTT. The V gene is TRBV6-2 or TRBV6-3, the J gene TRBJ2-3; D is ambiguous. In germline, CDR1 is MNHEY, CDR2 SVGEGT. There are 13 residues in the CDR3.

This clonotype was detected only once. Compared with germline, one end of the junction differs, possibly owing to a read error. V gene TRBV29-1 combines with J gene TRBJ1-1; D unresolved. From germline, CDR1 is SQVTM and CDR2 ANQGSEA. CDR3 length equals 13 residues. The CDR3, as DNA: TGCAGCGTTGAAAGGCGTGCGAACACTGAAGCTTTCTTC. Its translation is CSVERRANTEAFF. The whole variable domain, filled in from reference TRBV29-1 and TRBJ1-1, reads SAVISQKPSRDICQRGTSLTIQCQVDSQVTMMFWYRQQPGQSLTLIATANQGSEATYESGFVIDKFPISRPNLTFSTLTVSNMSPEDSSIYLCSVERRANTEAFFGQGTRLTVV.

Worth noting for this clonotype: A read error may account for a junction end that differs from germline. The V gene is TRBV12-5, the J gene TRBJ1-5; weak D call: TRBD1 (5 bases). Germline V CDR1 and CDR2: LGHNT, FRNRAP. The CDR3 is made up of 15 amino acids. The CDR3 is CASALFRGGNQPEHF. CDR3 DNA sequence: TGTGCTAGTGCCCTTTTTAGGGGAGGCAATCAGCCCGAGCATTTT. Full variable domain (remainder filled in from reference TRBV12-5 and TRBJ1-5): DARVTQTPRHKVTEMGQEVTMRCQPILGHNTVFWYRQTMMQGLELLAYFRNRAPLDDSGMPKDRFSAEMPDATLATLKIQPSEPRDSAVYFCASALFRGGNQPEHFGDGTRLSIL.

This clonotype was seen more than once but under ten times. This chain joins TRBV11-2 and TRBJ1-1, with 7 bases fitting TRBD1. CDR1 is SGHAT, CDR2 FQNNGV, per germline. After removal of 7 bases from V and 0 bases from J, the junction contained 8 bases not matched to a gene. This CDR3 comprises 15 residues. The CDR3 DNA reads as TGTGCCAGCAACACCCACAGGGGAATGAACACTGAAGCTTTCTTT. Amino acid sequence: CASNTHRGMNTEAFF.

About this clonotype itself: A read error may produce the germline difference seen at one junction end. CDR3 residues: CSFWEGQESQYF. The CDR3 DNA follows: TGCAGCTTCTGGGAGGGCCAAGAGTCCCAGTACTTC. The rearrangement links TRBV29-1 to TRBJ2-5, with TRBD2 matching 7 bases. The germline CDR1 and CDR2 sequences are SQVTM and ANQGSEA. This CDR3 has 12 residues. Looking up the rest from reference TRBV29-1 and TRBJ2-5 gives the full variable domain: SAVISQKPSRDICQRGTSLTIQCQVDSQVTMMFWYRQQPGQSLTLIATANQGSEATYESGFVIDKFPISRPNLTFSTLTVSNMSPEDSSIYLCSFWEGQESQYFGPGTRLLVL.

This clonotype was seen more than once but under ten times. This chain connects TRBV11-2 to TRBJ2-7; either TRBD1 or TRBD2 may supply D (5 bases each). The V end was cut by 2 bases, the J end by 1 base, with 24 bases between. CDR3 size: 19 residues. CDR1 SGHAT and CDR2 FQNNGV come from the germline V gene. The chain's CDR3 is CASSLPRIRDGDISYEQYF. As DNA, the CDR3 is TGTGCCAGCAGCTTACCACGAATCCGGGACGGGGATATTTCCTACGAGCAGTACTTC.